Following are 27 T cell receptor beta chains from one sample sequenced in a study of CD8+CD57+ T cells in acquired aplastic anemia. Patients selected for sequencing had displayed CD8+CD57+ cell expansion by flow cytometry. Genomic DNA templated the TCR beta VDJ and CDR3 profiling. TCRdb re-derived calls from the reads in MiXCR, one entry per CDR3 protein. The table lists 190,000 or so distinct CDR3 sequences, approximately 48% of them singletons, with 1.8% in the top ten. Sequenced material: sorted CD4+, CD8+, or CD8+CD57+ T cells (not recorded which) from PBMCs. All receptors come from a human donor with aplastic anemia.

The chain uses TRBV29-1 and TRBJ2-3; D may be TRBD1 or TRBD2 (5 bases each). The germline gives CDR1 SQVTM, CDR2 ANQGSEA. The V gene lost 8 bases and the J gene lost 1 base, with 16 bases spanning the gap. The CDR3 consists of 14 residues. CDR3 bases: TGCAGCTCACCTAACGGGGCCCGCACAGATACGCAGTATTTT. Translating it yields CSSPNGARTDTQYF.

The chain recombines TRBV19 with TRBJ2-6; perhaps TRBD1 as D (5 bases). The CDR3 extends over 15 amino acids. Trimming stripped 3 bases from V and 1 base from J, with 7 bases between. Germline V CDR1 and CDR2: LNHDA, SQIVND (reference sequence). The CDR3 DNA follows: TGTGCCAGTAGTATTAGGGGATCTGGGGCCAACGTCCTGACTTTC. Its translation: CASSIRGSGANVLTF. The variable domain in full, completed from reference TRBV19 and TRBJ2-6, reads DGGITQSPKYLFRKEGQNVTLSCEQNLNHDAMYWYRQDPGQGLRLIYYSQIVNDFQKGDIAEGYSVSREKKESFPLTVTSAQKNPTAFYLCASSIRGSGANVLTFGAGSRLTVL.

The chain is built from TRBV15 and TRBJ1-5; 8 bases align to TRBD1. The CDR3 has 15 residues. J was trimmed by 3 bases and V by 3 bases; bases with no gene match: 4. In germline, CDR1 is LNHNV, CDR2 YYDKDF (reference sequence). CDR3 nucleotides: TGTGCCACCAGCAGTGGGGACAGGAACAATCAGCCCCAGCATTTT. Protein: CATSSGDRNNQPQHF.

V and J are TRBV15 and TRBJ2-7, with D tentatively TRBD2 (6 bases). Germline CDR1 and CDR2: LNHNV and YYDKDF (reference sequence). The CDR3 length is 13 residues. Trimming left V 5 bases short and J 7 bases short, with 15 bases between. Written as DNA, the CDR3 is TGTGCCACCAGCGGTGACATGGGGAGGGAGCAGTACTTC. It translates to CATSGDMGREQYF.

This clonotype came up a few times. The V gene is TRBV2, the J gene TRBJ2-5; 7 nucleotides agree with TRBD1. V lost 8 bases and J lost 5; bases outside the gene matches: 11. From germline, CDR1 is SNHLY and CDR2 FYNNEI. This CDR3 region has 14 residues. The CDR3 region has the DNA TGTGCCAGCGGCCAGTACACAGGGGTCGAGACCCAGTACTTC. Protein: CASGQYTGVETQYF. The variable domain in full, completed from reference TRBV2 and TRBJ2-5, reads EPEVTQTPSHQVTQMGQEVILRCVPISNHLYFYWYRQILGQKVEFLVSFYNNEISEKSEIFDDQFSVERPDGSNFTLKIRSTKLEDSAMYFCASGQYTGVETQYFGPGTRLLVL.

This clonotype appeared a single time. A much larger clone differs by one base, so this may be a read error. CDR3 DNA sequence: TGTGCCAGCAGCTCCGGCGCTAGCGGGTTCCAAGGGACCCAGTACTTC. It translates to CASSSGASGFQGTQYF. The J gene is TRBJ2-5, the V gene TRBV5-5, with 8 bases identical to TRBD2. Germline V gene lookup returns CDR1 SGHKS and CDR2 YYEKEE (reference sequence). This CDR3 is 16 amino acids long.

This clonotype has ten or more counts. V and J are TRBV20-1 and TRBJ2-5, with TRBD1 as a possible D gene (7 bases). Per germline, CDR1 DFQATT and CDR2 SNEGSKA (reference sequence). This CDR3 has 16 amino acids. Trimming stripped 0 bases from V and 6 bases from J, with 20 bases between. CDR3 residues: CSARDRLGGGAKTQYF. The CDR3 bases are TGCAGTGCTAGAGATAGATTAGGAGGGGGCGCGAAGACCCAGTACTTC.

In its sample, this clonotype was seen a few times. A much more abundant neighbour one base away suggests this may be a read error. The J gene is TRBJ2-2, the V gene TRBV20-1; D ambiguous. The CDR3 loop spans 14 amino acids. Germline V CDR1 and CDR2: DFQATT, SNEGSKA (reference sequence). The V gene lost 1 base and the J gene lost 1 base, with 7 bases spanning the gap. The CDR3 region is CSARGNGNTGELFF. CDR3 bases: TGCAGTGCTAGAGGTAACGGGAACACCGGGGAGCTGTTTTTT.

There are many counts of this clonotype. This chain uses TRBV6-1 with TRBJ1-5, with 8 bases matching TRBD1. CDR1 MNHNS and CDR2 SASEGT come from the germline V gene. J gave up 7 bases and V 9 bases, and 8 bases lay outside the gene matches. CDR3 length equals 13 residues. The CDR3 coding sequence is TGTGCCAGTAACTCAGGGGGCGGGCAGCCCCAGCATTTT. Translation: CASNSGGGQPQHF.

This clonotype has more than one count but fewer than ten. Here the CDR3 DNA reads TGCAGTGCTAGACCGGGGGGCCAGAAAAACTACAATGAGCAGTTCTTC. Translation: CSARPGGQKNYNEQFF. The chain couples TRBV20-1 to TRBJ2-1, with D perhaps matching TRBD2 (7 bases). The length of the CDR3 is 16 residues. CDR1 and CDR2 from the germline V gene are DFQATT and SNEGSKA (reference sequence). Trimming pared 2 bases from V and 3 bases from J, leaving 17 bases between.

The V and J genes are TRBV2 and TRBJ2-3; tentative D call: TRBD1 (7 bases). Germline CDR1 reads SNHLY; CDR2 reads FYNNEI. The CDR3 length is 14 residues. Trimming pared 11 bases from V and 1 base from J, leaving 16 bases between. DNA of the CDR3: TGTGCCGGGGCGGGGACAGTGCGCACAGATACGCAGTATTTT. Translated: CAGAGTVRTDTQYF. Complete variable domain (other parts from reference TRBV2 and TRBJ2-3): EPEVTQTPSHQVTQMGQEVILRCVPISNHLYFYWYRQILGQKVEFLVSFYNNEISEKSEIFDDQFSVERPDGSNFTLKIRSTKLEDSAMYFCAGAGTVRTDTQYFGPGTRLTVL.

Many counts were recorded for this clonotype. The CDR3, as DNA: TGTGCCAGCAGAAGATCGTTTTACGAGCAGTACTTC. Amino acids: CASRRSFYEQYF. The chain is built from TRBV6-1 and TRBJ2-7; D remains ambiguous. This CDR3 has 12 residues. Between the trimmed V and J ends, which lost 6 bases and 4 bases, there was a span of 10 bases. CDR1 and CDR2 from the germline V gene are MNHNS and SASEGT.

This clonotype showed up many times. The V and J genes are TRBV6-1 and TRBJ2-5; D is undetermined. The ends were cut back, 5 bases at V and 1 base at J, with 8 bases in the middle. This CDR3 is built from 13 residues. The germline CDR1 and CDR2 sequences are MNHNS and SASEGT. The DNA of the CDR3 is TGTGCCAGCAGTCCGTGGGCCCAAGAGACCCAGTACTTC. Translation gives CASSPWAQETQYF.

This clonotype was counted at least ten times. This chain uses TRBV20-1 with TRBJ1-6, with 8 bases fitting TRBD1. CDR3 length: 16 amino acids. V shed 6 bases and J 9 bases; nucleotides not matched to a gene: 16. Looked up from germline, CDR1 is DFQATT and CDR2 is SNEGSKA (reference sequence). The DNA of the CDR3 is TGCAGTGCCTCAAGGGATCTACAGGGGGAGAGTTCACCCCTCCACTTT. This gives the protein CSASRDLQGESSPLHF.

With regard to this clonotype: Just one base apart from a much larger clone, this may be a read error. This rearrangement joins TRBV6-1 to TRBJ2-3, with D possibly TRBD1 on 6 matching bases. Germline CDR1 and CDR2: MNHNS and SASEGT. The CDR3 extends over 13 amino acids. V gave up 7 bases and J gave up 0 bases, with 8 bases separating them. The CDR3 bases are TGTGCCAGCATAGGACAGAGCACAGATACGCAGTATTTT. Translation: CASIGQSTDTQYF.

This clonotype was recorded at least ten times. Its ends do not fully match the called genes, so a read error is possible. The chain has TRBV5-1 and TRBJ2-2; D perhaps matches TRBD1 (5 bases). There are 15 residues in the CDR3. CDR1 is SGHRS, CDR2 YFSETQ, per germline. The CDR3 sequence: CASSNSPGNPGELFF. Written as DNA, the CDR3 is TGCGCCAGCTCGAATAGTCCAGGGAACCCCGGGGAGCTGTTTTTT.

This chain uses TRBV29-1 with TRBJ2-3; TRBD2 agrees at 14 bases. The CDR3 is 15 residues long. Germline CDR1 and CDR2: SQVTM and ANQGSEA. V gave up 6 bases and J gave up 5 bases; unmatched junction bases: 7. The CDR3 is CSVGTSGSGGDTQYF. CDR3 nucleotides: TGCAGCGTCGGGACTAGCGGGAGTGGAGGAGATACGCAGTATTTT.

This clonotype was picked up many times. This chain joins TRBV2 and TRBJ2-1, with 14 bases lining up with TRBD2. This CDR3 contains 16 residues. The J segment lost 8 bases and the V segment lost 0 bases, leaving 3 bases of the junction unmatched. Germline V gene data show CDR1 as SNHLY and CDR2 as FYNNEI. The chain's CDR3 is CASSEATGLAGDEQFF. The CDR3 coding sequence is TGTGCCAGCAGTGAAGCAACGGGACTAGCGGGAGATGAGCAGTTCTTC.

The V and J genes are TRBV18 and TRBJ1-3; D is unclear. The CDR3 is 15 amino acids. Trimming stripped 4 bases from V and 0 bases from J, with 10 bases between. From germline, CDR1 is KGHSH and CDR2 LQKENI. The CDR3 nucleotides are TGTGCCAGCTCACTACTGACGGGCTCTGGAAACACCATATATTTT. Translating it yields CASSLLTGSGNTIYF. The whole variable domain, filled in from reference TRBV18 and TRBJ1-3, reads NAGVMQNPRHLVRRRGQEARLRCSPMKGHSHVYWYRQLPEEGLKFMVYLQKENIIDESGMPKERFSAEFPKEGPSILRIQQVVRGDSAAYFCASSLLTGSGNTIYFGEGSWLTVV.

This clonotype was recorded many times. The chain has TRBV7-8 and TRBJ2-7, with 7 bases that match TRBD2. Trimming cost V 2 bases and J 3 bases; bases outside gene matches: 4. CDR1 and CDR2 from the germline V gene are SGHVS and FQNEAQ. This CDR3 is 14 amino acids long. CDR3 sequence (DNA): TGTGCCAGCAGCTTAAGCCTAGCGGACTACGAGCAGTACTTC. Translating it yields CASSLSLADYEQYF.

The rearrangement joins TRBV11-2 to TRBJ2-1; D is uncertain. Looked up from germline, CDR1 is SGHAT and CDR2 is FQNNGV. This CDR3 region has 15 residues. V lost 1 base to trimming and J lost 3 bases, with 10 bases between them. The DNA for the CDR3 is TGTGCCAGCAGCTTAGGAGGAAGTAACTACAATGAGCAGTTCTTC. This codes for CASSLGGSNYNEQFF. Drawing the rest from reference TRBV11-2 and TRBJ2-1, the complete variable domain is EAGVAQSPRYKIIEKRQSVAFWCNPISGHATLYWYQQILGQGPKLLIQFQNNGVVDDSQLPKDRFSAERLKGVDSTLKIQPAKLEDSAVYLCASSLGGSNYNEQFFGPGTRLTVL.

The chain employs TRBV12-3 or TRBV12-4 and TRBJ1-5; a weak D match, TRBD1 (5 bases). The CDR3 length is 14 residues. V dropped 6 bases and J dropped 2 bases, with 11 bases sitting between them. The CDR3 bases are TGTGCCAGCAGCTCCGGGGGGGGCAATCAGCCCCAGCATTTT. Its translation is CASSSGGGNQPQHF.

With regard to this clonotype: At one end, the junction sequence differs from germline, possibly due to a read error. CDR3: CASSGTSHTGVLFF. CDR3 bases: TGTGCCAGCAGTGGGACAAGCCACACCGGGGTGCTGTTTTTT. The chain carries TRBV9 and TRBJ2-2; TRBD1 might be the D (6 bases). Germline V gene sequence: CDR1 SGDLS, CDR2 YYNGEE. CDR3 length equals 14 residues.

The chain is built from TRBV2 and TRBJ2-7, with unresolved D. CDR1 is SNHLY, CDR2 FYNNEI, per germline. The V gene lost 6 bases and the J gene lost 2 bases, with 11 bases spanning the gap. The CDR3 runs 13 residues. The CDR3: CASSPQHPYEQYF. The CDR3 coding sequence is TGTGCCAGCAGCCCACAGCATCCCTACGAGCAGTACTTC.

The chain couples TRBV9 to TRBJ1-1, with no clear D. Germline-derived CDR1 and CDR2 are SGDLS and YYNGEE. Trimming removed 4 bases from V and 11 bases from J, with 15 bases in between. The CDR3 length is 12 residues. The CDR3: CASSQVWRAAFF. CDR3 bases: TGTGCCAGCAGCCAAGTGTGGAGGGCGGCTTTCTTT. Full variable domain (rest looked up from reference TRBV9 and TRBJ1-1): DSGVTQTPKHLITATGQRVTLRCSPRSGDLSVYWYQQSLDQGLQFLIQYYNGEERAKGNILERFSAQQFPDLHSELNLSSLELGDSALYFCASSQVWRAAFFGQGTRLTVV.

The gene calls are TRBV10-3 and TRBJ2-7; 7 nucleotides align to TRBD1. Germline assignment: CDR1 ENHRY and CDR2 SYGVKD. V was pared by 8 bases and J by 3 bases, with 10 bases of the junction left unmatched. This CDR3 region has 14 residues. This chain's CDR3 is CAIGTRQGNYEQYF. CDR3 DNA sequence: TGTGCCATCGGAACCCGACAGGGCAACTACGAGCAGTACTTC.

This sequence joins TRBV19 and TRBJ1-5, with D possibly matching TRBD1 (6 bases). The germline V gene encodes CDR1 LNHDA and CDR2 SQIVND (reference sequence). V was shortened by 3 bases and J by 5 bases, with 20 bases between the two germline ends. CDR3 length: 17 residues. The CDR3 DNA follows: TGTGCCAGTAGTATCAGGGGCGTTCGGTCGGGGGATCAGCCCCAGCATTTT. This sequence encodes CASSIRGVRSGDQPQHF. Together with reference TRBV19 and TRBJ1-5, the CDR3 gives the full variable domain: DGGITQSPKYLFRKEGQNVTLSCEQNLNHDAMYWYRQDPGQGLRLIYYSQIVNDFQKGDIAEGYSVSREKKESFPLTVTSAQKNPTAFYLCASSIRGVRSGDQPQHFGDGTRLSIL.